This T cell receptor (beta chain) is from a study of control samples from healthy donors and cancer patients. Only in-frame clones appear in the TCRdb table, and some are missing; sequencing was by immunoSEQ multiplex PCR. The data contain 77,000 or so clones, roughly 91% of them seen just once; the ten biggest clones take up around 14%. This CDR3 is 16 amino acids long. The V and J ends lost 1 base and 0 bases respectively, with 10 bases between them. CDR1 and CDR2 from the germline V gene are SGHTA and FQGTGA. The source material was blood. The sequence was collected from a man aged 25-40 years in good health. The chain has TRBV7-3 and TRBJ2-1; D call uncertain. CDR3 sequence: CASSLRGYVSYNEQFF. For the CDR3, the DNA is TGTGCCAGCAGCTTAAGGGGATACGTCTCCTACAATGAGCAGTTCTTC. The full variable domain, completed using reference TRBV7-3 and TRBJ2-1, is GAGVSQTPSNKVTEKGKYVELRCDPISGHTALYWYRQSLGQGPEFLIYFQGTGAADDSGLPNDRFFAVRPEGSVSTLKIQRTERGDSAVYLCASSLRGYVSYNEQFFGPGTRLTVL.